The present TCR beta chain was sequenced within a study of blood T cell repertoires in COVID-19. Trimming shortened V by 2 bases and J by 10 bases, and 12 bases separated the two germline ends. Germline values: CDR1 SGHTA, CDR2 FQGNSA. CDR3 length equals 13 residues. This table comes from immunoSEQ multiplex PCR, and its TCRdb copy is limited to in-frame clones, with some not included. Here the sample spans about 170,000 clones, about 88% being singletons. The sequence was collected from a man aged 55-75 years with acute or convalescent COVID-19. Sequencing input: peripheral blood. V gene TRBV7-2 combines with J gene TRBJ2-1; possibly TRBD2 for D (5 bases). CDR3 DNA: TGTGCCAGCAGCTTACCGGGCCTAGCAGAGCAGTTCTTC. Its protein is CASSLPGLAEQFF.